This TCR beta chain was found in a study of blood T cell repertoires in COVID-19. Study at large: Whether acute or convalescent, the COVID-19 samples came from the United States, Italy and Spain.

Method: immunoSEQ multiplex PCR; TCRdb's copy keeps in-frame clones and lacks some. The table includes about 430,000 clones, approximately 90% detected once. Recruits, aged 18 to 89 years, lived in 25 or so US areas. Participant-reported clinical history was the basis for cohort assignment. Specimen: PBMCs or T cells enriched from blood (not recorded which). The sequence derives from a woman aged 25 to 39 with acute COVID-19.

The CDR3 nucleotides read TGTGCCAGCAGCCAAGAGGGGGGGGGCCCCTACAATGAGCAGTTCTTC. This codes for CASSQEGGGPYNEQFF. The chain has TRBV4-2 and TRBJ2-1, with a possible D match to TRBD2 (7 bases). Trimming removed 0 bases from V and 2 bases from J, with 11 bases in between. This CDR3 region has 16 residues. Germline V gene sequence: CDR1 LGHNA, CDR2 YNFKEQ.